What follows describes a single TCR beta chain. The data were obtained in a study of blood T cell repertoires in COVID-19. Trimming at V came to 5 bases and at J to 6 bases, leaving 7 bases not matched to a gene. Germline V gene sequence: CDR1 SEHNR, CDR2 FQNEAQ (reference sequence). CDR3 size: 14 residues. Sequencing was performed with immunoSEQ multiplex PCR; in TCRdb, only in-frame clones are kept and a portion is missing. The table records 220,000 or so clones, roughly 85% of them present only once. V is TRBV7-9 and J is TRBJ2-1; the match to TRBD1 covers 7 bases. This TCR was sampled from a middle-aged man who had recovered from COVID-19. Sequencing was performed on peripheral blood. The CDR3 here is CASSHTDRANEQFF. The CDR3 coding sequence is TGTGCCAGCAGCCACACCGACAGGGCCAATGAGCAGTTCTTC.